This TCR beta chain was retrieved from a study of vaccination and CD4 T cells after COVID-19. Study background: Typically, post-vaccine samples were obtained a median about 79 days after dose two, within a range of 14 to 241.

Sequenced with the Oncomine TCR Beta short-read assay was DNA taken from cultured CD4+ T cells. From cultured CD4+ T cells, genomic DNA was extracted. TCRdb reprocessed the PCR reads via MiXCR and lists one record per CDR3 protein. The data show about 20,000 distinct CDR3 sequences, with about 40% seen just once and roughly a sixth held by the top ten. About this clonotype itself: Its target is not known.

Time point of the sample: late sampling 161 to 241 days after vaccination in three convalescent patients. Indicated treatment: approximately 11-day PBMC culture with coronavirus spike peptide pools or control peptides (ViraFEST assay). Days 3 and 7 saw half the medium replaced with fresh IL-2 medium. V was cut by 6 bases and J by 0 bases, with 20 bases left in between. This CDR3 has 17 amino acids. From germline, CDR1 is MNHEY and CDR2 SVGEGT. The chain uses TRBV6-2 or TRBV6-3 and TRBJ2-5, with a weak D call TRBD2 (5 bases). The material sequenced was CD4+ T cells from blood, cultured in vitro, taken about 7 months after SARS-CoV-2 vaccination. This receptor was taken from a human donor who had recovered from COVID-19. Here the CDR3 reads CASSPVKRTLYQETQYF. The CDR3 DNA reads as TGTGCCAGCAGCCCCGTAAAGCGGACCCTGTACCAAGAGACCCAGTACTTC.